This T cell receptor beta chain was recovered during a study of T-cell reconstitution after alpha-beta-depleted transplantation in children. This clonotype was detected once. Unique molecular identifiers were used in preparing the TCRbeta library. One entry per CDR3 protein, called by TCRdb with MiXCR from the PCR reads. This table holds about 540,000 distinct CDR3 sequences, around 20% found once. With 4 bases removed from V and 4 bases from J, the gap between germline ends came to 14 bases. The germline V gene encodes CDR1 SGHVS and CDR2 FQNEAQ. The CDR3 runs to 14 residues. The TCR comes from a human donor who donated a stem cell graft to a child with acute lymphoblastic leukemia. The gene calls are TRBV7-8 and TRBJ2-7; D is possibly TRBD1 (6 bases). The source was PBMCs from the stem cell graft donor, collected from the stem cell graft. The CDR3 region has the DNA TGTGCCAGCAGCTCCGCAGCCAGGGGTTACGAGCAGTACTTC. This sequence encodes CASSSAARGYEQYF.